The clone carrying this TCR beta chain was recorded a few times. Its antigen is as yet unknown. This record comes from a study of memory CD4+ T cells and cytomegalovirus serostatus. Overall study: Of the healthy Belgian adults, 9 or 10 were CMV seropositive and 24 seronegative.

Single viable CD3+CD4+CD8-CD45RO+ cells were sorted as the memory CD4+ T cells. Sequencing was performed with immunoSEQ multiplex PCR; in TCRdb, only in-frame clones are kept and a portion is missing. Of some 25,000 clones listed, about 71% were seen once; the top ten hold less than 1.2%. Study findings and constraints: CD4+ memory repertoires contained about two fifths of the 164 reported CMV TCRbeta sequences. The CMV-associated TCR signature appears largely within the CD4+ memory repertoire.

Unmatched junction bases numbered 3, after V lost 4 bases and J lost 5 bases. CDR1 is SGHRS, CDR2 YFSETQ, per germline. The CDR3 extends over 13 amino acids. The sequenced material came from memory CD4+ T cells from blood. The chain has TRBV5-1 and TRBJ1-5; 7 nucleotides align to TRBD1. The TCR was taken from an adult in good health and CMV-seronegative. CDR3 sequence reads: CASSLGTDQPQHF. DNA of the CDR3: TGCGCCAGCAGCCTCGGGACAGATCAGCCCCAGCATTTT.